The 5 T cell receptor beta chains reported below all come from one sample, sequenced in a study of blood T cells in healthy people across ages. Primers used in a second PCR of roughly 7 to 11 cycles were a sample-barcoded 5' primer and a J-beta primer mix. Each CDR3 protein is one row after TCRdb ran MiXCR on the 5' RACE reads. The sample includes 650,000 to 900,000 distinct CDR3 sequences, roughly 60% seen only once; the top ten take around a quarter. Sequences were obtained from blood. The receptor set was obtained from a man under 40 in good health.

This clonotype appeared a few times. The chain uses TRBV20-1 and TRBJ2-7, with 8 bases identical to TRBD2. Germline-derived CDR1 and CDR2 are DFQATT and SNEGSKA (reference sequence). V gave up 0 bases and J gave up 3 bases; unmatched junction bases: 10. The length of the CDR3 is 16 residues. Here the CDR3 reads CSARDFTSGVNYEQYF. In DNA, the CDR3 is TGCAGTGCTAGAGATTTTACTAGCGGCGTTAACTACGAGCAGTACTTC.

A single count supports this clonotype. The chain combines TRBV18 with TRBJ1-1, with TRBD1 as a possible D gene (5 bases). In germline, CDR1 is KGHSH, CDR2 LQKENI. The CDR3 contains 15 residues. V gave up 1 base and J gave up 5 bases, with 14 bases separating them. Written as DNA, the CDR3 is TGTGCCAGCTCACCACAGCCCGGAAAGGGGACTGAAGCTTTCTTT. Amino acids: CASSPQPGKGTEAFF.

CDR3 nucleotides: TGTGCCAGCTCCCTCAATGGGGAGGGTAGCAATCAGCCCCAGCATTTT. It translates to CASSLNGEGSNQPQHF. This sequence joins TRBV18 and TRBJ1-5; D is ambiguous. Germline V gives CDR1 KGHSH, CDR2 LQKENI. The CDR3 is 16 residues long. V lost 6 bases to trimming and J lost 0 bases, with 15 bases between them. Together with reference TRBV18 and TRBJ1-5, the CDR3 gives the full variable domain: NAGVMQNPRHLVRRRGQEARLRCSPMKGHSHVYWYRQLPEEGLKFMVYLQKENIIDESGMPKERFSAEFPKEGPSILRIQQVVRGDSAAYFCASSLNGEGSNQPQHFGDGTRLSIL.

The rearrangement joins TRBV6-2 or TRBV6-3 to TRBJ1-5; the match to TRBD1 covers 8 bases. Trimming took 7 bases from V and 5 from J; bases not matched to a gene: 7. CDR3 length: 14 amino acids. The germline V gene has CDR1 MNHEY and CDR2 SVGEGT. The CDR3 region has the DNA TGTGCCAGCACCCACTCAGGGGGCCATCAGCCCCAGCATTTT. Translation: CASTHSGGHQPQHF.

The rearrangement links TRBV12-3 or TRBV12-4 to TRBJ2-1, with TRBD2 as a possible D gene (5 bases). The CDR3 has 14 residues. V was cut by 6 bases and J by 4 bases, with 13 bases left in between. The chain's CDR3 is CASRPSSPYNEQFF. The DNA of the CDR3 is TGTGCCAGCAGACCTAGCTCCCCTTACAATGAGCAGTTCTTC.